The 5 T cell receptor beta chains in this list originate from one sample, sequenced in a study of CXCR3-negative and CXCR3-positive naive CD8 T cells (dated by TCRdb to 2018 to 2020). The run used a NextSeq 550. The Human TCR Profiling Kit (MiLaboratory) was used to make UMI-labeled 5' RACE TRB cDNA libraries. Through TCRdb reprocessing, the reads give one entry per CDR3 protein sequence; DNA is omitted. This sample's table carries approximately 47,000 distinct CDR3 sequences. The ten largest clonotypes hold roughly 2.4% of the sample. The sequencing sample was made of naive CXCR3- CD8+ T cells from blood. The label giving this sample's cell subset or site can be read as: CD45RO-CCR7+CD27+CD95- naive CD8+ T cells lacking CXCR3 (TNR3-). These receptors originate from a human donor in good health. Some clones in this sample may be carry-over from other donors' samples.

CDR3 sequence: CSVESREGYGYTF. The genes are TRBV29-1 and TRBJ1-2. This CDR3 has 13 residues. Germline V gives CDR1 SQVTM, CDR2 ANQGSEA. The full variable domain, with the rest looked up from reference TRBV29-1 and TRBJ1-2, is SAVISQKPSRDICQRGTSLTIQCQVDSQVTMMFWYRQQPGQSLTLIATANQGSEATYESGFVIDKFPISRPNLTFSTLTVSNMSPEDSSIYLCSVESREGYGYTFGSGTRLTVV.

The chain has TRBV6-4 and TRBJ2-1; no DNA is available, so the TRBD1 call from TCRdb remains unchecked. This CDR3 is 16 amino acids long. The germline gives CDR1 MRHNA, CDR2 SNTAGT. This CDR3 reads CASTPGGGDSYNEQFF.

The chain uses TRBV20-1 and TRBJ2-1; TCRdb lists TRBD2, though no DNA is available to test this call. Germline V lookup: CDR1 DFQATT, CDR2 SNEGSKA (reference sequence). The CDR3 is 14 amino acids. The CDR3 loop reads CSARGLADYNEQFF.

V is TRBV13 and J is TRBJ2-3; the D gene TCRdb calls, TRBD1, cannot be checked with no DNA. This CDR3 region has 14 residues. Germline V gives CDR1 PRHDT, CDR2 FYEKMQ (reference sequence). This CDR3 reads CATGGDEGTDTQYF. The full variable domain, rest sourced from reference TRBV13 and TRBJ2-3, is AAGVIQSPRHLIKEKRETATLKCYPIPRHDTVYWYQQGPGQDPQFLISFYEKMQSDKGSIPDRFSAQQFSDYHSELNMSSLELGDSALYFCATGGDEGTDTQYFGPGTRLTVL.

This rearrangement joins TRBV28 to TRBJ2-7; TCRdb reports TRBD1, a call that lacks DNA to check it against. The CDR3 spans 15 residues. Germline V lookup: CDR1 MDHEN, CDR2 SYDVKM. The CDR3 reads CASSNPEGVYYEQYF. The full variable domain, rest sourced from reference TRBV28 and TRBJ2-7, is DVKVTQSSRYLVKRTGEKVFLECVQDMDHENMFWYRQDPGLGLRLIYFSYDVKMKEKGDIPEGYSVSREKKERFSLILESASTNQTSMYLCASSNPEGVYYEQYFGPGTRLTVT.